The rows below give T cell receptor beta chains drawn from one sample of a study of technical replicates of blood from a few donors. Clones were read by immunoSEQ multiplex PCR, and TCRdb kept only the in-frame ones, dropping some. The sample holds fewer than 90,000 clones, 94% seen once. The material sequenced was T cells isolated from PBMCs. Every receptor here comes from a human donor in good health. Both conserved end residues are part of each CDR3. A D gene is named only where the DNA matches it firmly. Not every row has a clone size; where given, it reads once, few, many or a size class.

j_gene,d_gene,abundance,v_gene,CDR3aa,CDR3nt
TRBJ2-2,TRBD2,NA,TRBV5-4,CASSFLAGGLAGELFF,TGTGCCAGCAGCTTTCTAGCGGGGGGGCTGGCCGGGGAGCTGTTTTTT
TRBJ2-3,TRBD2,NA,TRBV7-2,CASSLARNSGITDTQYF,TGTGCCAGCAGCTTAGCGAGGAATAGCGGGATTACAGATACGCAGTATTTT
TRBJ2-7,NA,NA,TRBV7-9,CASSSRAQVYEQYF,TGTGCCAGCAGCTCCAGGGCGCAGGTCTACGAGCAGTACTTC
TRBJ2-7,TRBD2,NA,TRBV7-6,CASSSGTRDLYF,TGTGCCAGCAGCTCCGGGACTAGAGATTTGTACTTC
TRBJ1-4,NA,NA,TRBV19,CATIGRRTSATNEKLFF,TGTGCCACGATTGGGAGGAGGACCTCCGCAACTAATGAAAAACTGTTTTTT
TRBJ1-2,NA,NA,TRBV29-1,CSAHSPIRGYTF,TGCAGCGCACACAGCCCAATTCGAGGCTACACCTTC
TRBJ1-2,NA,NA,TRBV10-3,CAISDGSANYGYTF,TGTGCCATCAGTGATGGTTCAGCTAACTATGGCTACACCTTC
TRBJ1-5,NA,NA,TRBV13,CASSSGNQPQHF,TGTGCCAGCAGCTCCGGGAATCAGCCCCAGCATTTT
TRBJ1-4,TRBD1,NA,TRBV5-1,CASSPRRDRGSSPNEKLFF,TGCGCCAGCAGCCCTCGTAGGGACAGGGGGTCTTCACCTAATGAAAAACTGTTTTTT
TRBJ1-5,NA,once,TRBV4-1,CASSQDFGLSNQPQHF,TGCGCCAGCAGCCAAGACTTCGGACTTAGCAATCAGCCCCAGCATTTT
TRBJ1-5,NA,NA,TRBV30,CAWSSGTTNQPQHF,TGTGCCTGGAGTTCCGGGACAACAAATCAGCCCCAGCATTTT
TRBJ2-1,NA,NA,TRBV10-3,CAIRDGLEGNEQFF,TGTGCCATCCGCGACGGCCTGGAGGGCAATGAGCAGTTCTTC
TRBJ2-7,TRBD2,NA,TRBV9,CASSVEGLAPVEQYF,TGTGCCAGCAGCGTAGAAGGACTAGCCCCTGTCGAGCAGTACTTC
TRBJ1-1,TRBD1,NA,TRBV6-1,CASRNRGGTEAFF,TGTGCCAGCAGAAACAGGGGGGGGACTGAAGCTTTCTTT
TRBJ2-1,NA,NA,TRBV28,CASTKGSAYNEQFF,TGTGCCAGCACGAAGGGGTCTGCGTACAATGAGCAGTTCTTC
TRBJ1-2,NA,NA,TRBV6-5,CASRVQEGYGYTF,TGTGCCAGCAGGGTACAGGAGGGCTATGGCTACACCTTC
TRBJ2-4,NA,NA,TRBV27,CASNSGTNGNIQYF,TGTGCCAGCAATTCCGGGACAAATGGGAACATTCAGTACTTC
TRBJ1-5,TRBD1,NA,TRBV4-1,CASSQDRDRGWFQPQHF,TGCGCCAGCAGCCAAGACAGAGACAGGGGGTGGTTTCAGCCCCAGCATTTT
TRBJ2-6,NA,NA,TRBV7-3,CATLVGANVLTF,TGTGCCACCTTAGTCGGGGCCAACGTCCTGACTTTC
TRBJ2-5,NA,NA,TRBV6-5,CASSLGGVGTETQYF,TGTGCCAGCAGCCTGGGCGGGGTGGGGACGGAGACCCAGTACTTC
TRBJ1-2,NA,once,TRBV28,CASSLRGYGYTF,TGTGCCAGCAGTTTAAGGGGGTATGGCTACACCTTC
TRBJ1-5,NA,NA,TRBV14,CASSATGHNQPQHF,TGTGCCAGCAGCGCGACAGGACACAATCAGCCCCAGCATTTT
TRBJ2-7,TRBD1,NA,TRBV11-3,CASSPGVGTGGAYEQYF,TGTGCCAGCAGCCCGGGGGTGGGGACAGGGGGCGCTTACGAGCAGTACTTC
TRBJ2-7,TRBD1,NA,TRBV15,CATREGGQGTYEQYF,TGTGCCACCAGAGAGGGCGGACAGGGCACCTACGAGCAGTACTTC
TRBJ1-4,NA,NA,TRBV4-2,CASSQPYATNEKLFF,TGTGCCAGCAGCCAACCCTACGCAACTAATGAAAAACTGTTTTTT
TRBJ2-5,NA,once,TRBV7-9,CASSSFLGQIFQETQYF,TGTGCCAGCAGCTCCTTTCTGGGGCAGATATTCCAAGAGACCCAGTACTTC
TRBJ2-1,NA,NA,TRBV5-1,CASSRLTERNEQFF,TGCGCCAGCAGCCGACTGACCGAGCGAAATGAGCAGTTCTTC
TRBJ2-3,TRBD2,NA,TRBV29-1,CSVVTSGKPDTQYF,TGCAGCGTTGTGACTAGCGGCAAACCAGATACGCAGTATTTT
TRBJ1-6,TRBD1,once,TRBV4-1,CASSLLPTGTDSPLHF,TGCGCCAGCAGCCTTCTACCGACAGGGACTGATTCACCCCTCCACTTT
TRBJ1-1,TRBD1,NA,TRBV7-9,CASSLGQGHTEAFF,TGTGCCAGCAGCTTAGGACAGGGCCACACTGAAGCTTTCTTT
TRBJ2-2,TRBD2,NA,TRBV4-1,CASSRLLAGGTGELFF,TGCGCCAGCAGCCGCTTACTAGCGGGGGGAACCGGGGAGCTGTTTTTT
TRBJ1-1,NA,NA,TRBV6-8,CASTHRTANTEAFF,TGTGCCAGCACCCACCGGACTGCGAACACTGAAGCTTTCTTT
TRBJ2-5,TRBD2,NA,TRBV18,CASSPKRGGETQYF,TGTGCCAGCTCACCAAAACGGGGGGGAGAGACCCAGTACTTC
TRBJ1-6,TRBD1,NA,TRBV7-6,CASSQTGGSYNSPLHF,TGTGCCAGCAGCCAGACAGGGGGCTCCTATAATTCACCCCTCCACTTT
TRBJ2-1,TRBD1,NA,TRBV5-1,CASSSRQTGSSYNEQFF,TGCGCCAGCAGCAGCCGACAGACAGGGAGCTCCTACAATGAGCAGTTCTTC
TRBJ1-2,NA,NA,TRBV28,CASSSPVRYGYTF,TGTGCCAGCAGTTCCCCAGTTCGTTATGGCTACACCTTC
TRBJ2-5,NA,NA,TRBV4-2,CASSPLASSGAEETQYF,TGTGCCAGCAGCCCCCTCGCATCCAGCGGAGCAGAAGAGACCCAGTACTTC
TRBJ2-2,NA,NA,TRBV19,CASSISRTGELFF,TGTGCCAGTAGTATAAGCAGGACCGGGGAGCTGTTTTTT
TRBJ1-1,TRBD1,NA,TRBV6-6,CASSYSVGQGTEAFF,TGTGCCAGCAGTTACTCAGTAGGACAGGGCACTGAAGCTTTCTTT
TRBJ2-1,NA,NA,TRBV6-5,CASSYSSPGNEQFF,TGTGCCAGCAGTTACTCGTCCCCCGGCAATGAGCAGTTCTTC
TRBJ1-2,TRBD1,once,TRBV9,CASSVLALDRDGYTF,TGTGCCAGCAGCGTACTCGCCTTGGACAGGGATGGCTACACCTTC
TRBJ2-1,NA,NA,TRBV11-2,CASSLVGGRHNEQFF,TGTGCCAGCAGCTTAGTAGGAGGGAGGCACAATGAGCAGTTCTTC
TRBJ1-5,TRBD1,NA,TRBV6-1,CASSEGDRADNQPQHF,TGTGCCAGCAGTGAAGGGGACAGGGCCGACAATCAGCCCCAGCATTTT
TRBJ1-2,TRBD1,NA,TRBV6-5,CASSWTGGLRGYTF,TGTGCCAGCAGTTGGACAGGGGGCCTTCGGGGCTACACCTTC
TRBJ1-2,NA,NA,TRBV19,CASRGRDPNYGYTF,TGTGCCAGTAGGGGGAGGGACCCCAACTATGGCTACACCTTC
TRBJ2-3,TRBD1,NA,TRBV9,CASSSPLDRALENTQYF,TGTGCCAGCAGCAGCCCCCTGGACAGGGCGCTTGAGAATACGCAGTATTTT
TRBJ2-7,NA,NA,TRBV7-6,CASSSRPLREQYF,TGTGCCAGCAGCTCCCGCCCTCTACGCGAGCAGTACTTC
TRBJ1-5,NA,NA,TRBV27,CASSSWGGSLQPQHF,TGTGCCAGCAGTTCCTGGGGGGGCTCCCTGCAGCCCCAGCATTTT
TRBJ2-1,TRBD2,NA,TRBV7-9,CASSLNRGLAGGVNNEQFF,TGTGCCAGCAGCTTAAACCGTGGACTAGCGGGGGGAGTAAACAATGAGCAGTTCTTC
TRBJ2-3,TRBD1,NA,TRBV19,CASSTGTESYGTQYF,TGTGCCAGTAGTACCGGGACAGAGTCGTATGGTACGCAGTATTTT
TRBJ1-1,NA,NA,TRBV5-8,CASSFPGNTEAFF,TGTGCCAGCAGCTTTCCGGGTAACACTGAAGCTTTCTTT
TRBJ2-1,TRBD2,NA,TRBV12-5,CASGLALAGGVYNEQFF,TGTGCTAGTGGTTTGGCACTAGCGGGGGGCGTCTACAATGAGCAGTTCTTC
TRBJ2-7,NA,NA,TRBV2,CASSGRGRDEQYF,TGTGCCAGCAGTGGGCGGGGCAGGGACGAGCAGTACTTC